This entry is about one T cell receptor beta chain. The antigen is undetermined. These data belong to a study of shared clonotypes between healthy human individuals. Study context: CD4 naive and CD4 memory each took three plates per donor, while CD8 naive took two and CD8 memory one. General observations from the study: The sole specimen, blood, was sampled, and tissue repertoires likely differ. Non-shared clonotypes showed lower generation probabilities than clonotypes common to all four donors. Approximately 5% of naive CD4 clonotypes were shared across four donors.

The CDR3 runs 13 residues. Trimming took 3 bases from V and 8 from J, leaving 11 bases between them. Germline V CDR1 and CDR2: KGHSH, LQKENI. Sequencing was performed with immunoSEQ multiplex PCR; in TCRdb, only in-frame clones are kept and a portion is missing. Of about 2 million clones listed, 95% are singletons. Sequences were obtained from naive CD4+ T cells sorted from blood. Specified subset: CD45RA+ positively selected. The clonotype was recovered from a man aged 18 to 35 in good health. V is TRBV18 and J is TRBJ2-4, with D tentatively TRBD2 (5 bases). CDR3 in amino acids: CASSPQVRDIQYF. CDR3 coding DNA: TGTGCCAGCTCACCGCAGGTGAGGGACATTCAGTACTTC.